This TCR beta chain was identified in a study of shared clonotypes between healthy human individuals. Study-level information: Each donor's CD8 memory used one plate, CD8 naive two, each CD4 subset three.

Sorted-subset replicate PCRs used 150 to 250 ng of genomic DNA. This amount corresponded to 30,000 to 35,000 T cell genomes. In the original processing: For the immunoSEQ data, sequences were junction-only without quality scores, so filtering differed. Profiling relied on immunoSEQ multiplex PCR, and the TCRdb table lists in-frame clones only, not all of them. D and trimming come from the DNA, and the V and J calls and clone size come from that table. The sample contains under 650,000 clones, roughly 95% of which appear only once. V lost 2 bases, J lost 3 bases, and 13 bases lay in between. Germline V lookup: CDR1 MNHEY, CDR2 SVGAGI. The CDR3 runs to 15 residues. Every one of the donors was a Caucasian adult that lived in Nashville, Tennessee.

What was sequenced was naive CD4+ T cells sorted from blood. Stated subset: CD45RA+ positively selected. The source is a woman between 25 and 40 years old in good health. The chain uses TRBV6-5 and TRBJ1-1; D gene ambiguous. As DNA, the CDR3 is TGTGCCAGCAGTTACGGAGCAGAGAGGTACACTGAAGCTTTCTTT. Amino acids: CASSYGAERYTEAFF.